These 17 T cell receptor beta chains were sequenced from one sample in a study of shared clonotypes between healthy human individuals. Profiled with immunoSEQ multiplex PCR; TCRdb holds only in-frame clones, not every one. Seen here are 2 million to 2.5 million clones, roughly 92% observed once, and the top ten hold 0.37%. The material sequenced was naive CD4+ T cells from PBMCs. This sample's subset: CD45RA+ positively selected. The receptors come from a man aged 18 to 29 in good health. Some clones in this sample may be carry-over from other donors' samples.

Worth noting for this clone: The sample contains more than one DNA sequence encoding this CDR3. The chain carries TRBV28 and TRBJ1-2; D is ambiguous. The CDR3 is 12 amino acids. V was pared by 5 bases and J by 7 bases, with 11 bases between. The germline CDR1 and CDR2 sequences are MDHEN and SYDVKM. CDR3 sequence (DNA): TGTGCCAGCAGTCCCCCAGGCCGTGGCTACACCTTC. This translates into CASSPPGRGYTF.

Of note for this clone: At the DNA level, this CDR3 is encoded by other sequences in the same sample as well. CDR3 sequence (DNA): TGCAGCGGGGGGCGGGGACAAGAGACCCAGTACTTC. Translating it yields CSGGRGQETQYF. The chain combines TRBV29-1 with TRBJ2-5; D tentatively reads TRBD1 or TRBD2 (6 bases each). Trimming took off 7 bases at V and 2 bases at J, with 11 bases between the two ends. The CDR3 runs 12 residues. CDR1 is SQVTM and CDR2 is ANQGSEA in the germline V gene.

The chain uses TRBV5-1 and TRBJ2-2; D perhaps matches TRBD1 (5 bases). Germline CDR1 and CDR2: SGHRS and YFSETQ. With 6 bases removed from V and 3 bases from J, the gap between germline ends came to 12 bases. This CDR3 contains 14 residues. The CDR3 bases are TGCGCCAGCAAAGAAGACAGATACACCGGGGAGCTGTTTTTT. Encoded protein: CASKEDRYTGELFF.

This rearrangement joins TRBV6-1 to TRBJ2-7; TRBD1 aligns across 10 bases. V dropped 6 bases and J dropped 4; count of bases not matched to a gene: 3. CDR1 is MNHNS, CDR2 SASEGT, per germline. The CDR3 runs 13 residues. CDR3 sequence reads: CASSWTGGYEQYF. As DNA, the CDR3 is TGTGCCAGCAGCTGGACAGGGGGTTACGAGCAGTACTTC.

Note on this clone: Other DNA variants within this sample encode the same CDR3. V is TRBV5-1 and J is TRBJ2-5, with D perhaps being TRBD1 or TRBD2 (6 bases each). The CDR3 spans 13 residues. Germline-derived CDR1 and CDR2 are SGHRS and YFSETQ. V lost 0 bases and J 5 bases, leaving 8 bases between the germline ends. Here the CDR3 DNA reads TGCGCCAGCAGCTTGGGGGGGGCTGAGACCCAGTACTTC. Translation: CASSLGGAETQYF.

The V call is TRBV5-1, the J call TRBJ1-1, with a possible D match to TRBD1 (6 bases). Per germline, CDR1 SGHRS and CDR2 YFSETQ. V was cut by 4 bases and J by 4 bases, with 14 bases left in between. The length of the CDR3 is 14 residues. As DNA, the CDR3 is TGCGCCAGCAGCGAAACAGGGTCGAGCACTGAAGCTTTCTTT. Translating gives CASSETGSSTEAFF.

The chain employs TRBV7-9 and TRBJ1-4; the D gene is possibly TRBD1 (5 bases). There are 15 residues in the CDR3. Trimming pared 4 bases from V and 0 bases from J, leaving 9 bases between. Germline lookup yields CDR1 SEHNR and CDR2 FQNEAQ (reference sequence). CDR3 sequence (DNA): TGTGCCAGCAGCTCGACAGATGCAACTAATGAAAAACTGTTTTTT. This codes for CASSSTDATNEKLFF.

The CDR3 region is CASSEIREGPLHF. The DNA of the CDR3 is TGTGCCAGCAGTGAAATTAGGGAGGGGCCCCTCCACTTT. The chain recombines TRBV6-1 with TRBJ1-6; D possibly corresponds to TRBD1 (5 bases). Germline lookup yields CDR1 MNHNS and CDR2 SASEGT. The length of the CDR3 is 13 residues. V shed 2 bases and J shed 13 bases, with 12 bases lying between them.

The chain employs TRBV6-1 and TRBJ2-7, with 12 bases fitting TRBD2. The trim removed 1 base at V and 5 bases at J, leaving 6 bases unmatched. CDR3 length: 16 residues. The germline CDR1 and CDR2 sequences are MNHNS and SASEGT. The CDR3 loop reads CASSEGLAGAYHEQYF. The CDR3 DNA is TGTGCCAGCAGTGAAGGACTAGCGGGAGCCTACCACGAGCAGTACTTC.

This rearrangement joins TRBV5-8 to TRBJ1-1; a weak D match, TRBD1 (5 bases). V was shortened by 4 bases and J by 3 bases, with 22 bases between the two germline ends. The CDR3 loop spans 17 amino acids. Germline lookup yields CDR1 SGHTS and CDR2 YDEGEE. This CDR3 is CASSLYRFRGMDTEAFF. CDR3 bases: TGTGCCAGCAGCCTCTACAGGTTCCGGGGAATGGACACTGAAGCTTTCTTT.

The chain joins TRBV11-2 to TRBJ2-5, with 11 bases aligning to TRBD2. Germline CDR1 is SGHAT and CDR2 is FQNNGV. The V gene end was trimmed by 1 base and the J gene end by 5 bases; junction bases not matched to a gene: 6. CDR3 size: 16 residues. The CDR3 sequence: CASSLASLAGGETQYF. The CDR3 coding sequence is TGTGCCAGCAGCTTAGCAAGCCTAGCGGGAGGTGAGACCCAGTACTTC.

J is TRBJ2-3 and V is TRBV28, with D perhaps matching TRBD1 or TRBD2 (5 bases each). In germline, CDR1 is MDHEN, CDR2 SYDVKM. The ends were cut back, 6 bases at V and 8 bases at J, with 18 bases in the middle. This CDR3 is 14 amino acids long. The CDR3 DNA is TGTGCCAGCAGCGGGGCCCCGGTTATGGGTACGCAGTATTTT. It specifies CASSGAPVMGTQYF.

The gene calls are TRBV6-6 and TRBJ2-5; D gene uncertain. Germline assignment: CDR1 MNHNY and CDR2 SVGAGI (reference sequence). Trimming stripped 6 bases from V and 0 bases from J, with 11 bases between. The length of the CDR3 is 14 residues. CDR3 in amino acids: CASSTMEYQETQYF. The CDR3 DNA sequence: TGTGCCAGCAGCACCATGGAGTACCAAGAGACCCAGTACTTC.

The V and J genes are TRBV4-3 and TRBJ1-3; 7 nucleotides match TRBD1. Germline V CDR1 and CDR2: LGHNA, YSLEER. Losses at the gene ends were 0 bases for V and 3 bases for J; bases not matched to a gene: 5. This CDR3 is built from 16 residues. CDR3 region: CASSQERDRGGNTIYF. The CDR3 nucleotides read TGCGCCAGCAGCCAAGAACGGGACAGAGGTGGAAACACCATATATTTT.

In the case of this clone: Other DNA sequences of this sample code for an identical CDR3. The CDR3 sequence: CASSLTAGPGELFF. CDR3 coding DNA: TGTGCCAGCAGCTTAACAGCCGGCCCCGGGGAGCTGTTTTTT. This rearrangement joins TRBV7-3 to TRBJ2-2; no firm D call. The length of the CDR3 is 14 residues. V was trimmed by 0 bases and J by 6 bases, leaving 8 bases between them. CDR1 SGHTA and CDR2 FQGTGA come from the germline V gene.

The J gene is TRBJ1-3, the V gene TRBV18; possibly TRBD1 for D (5 bases). The CDR3 has 17 amino acids. CDR1 is KGHSH, CDR2 LQKENI, per germline. Trimming removed 3 bases at V and 0 bases at J, with 15 bases between. This chain's CDR3 is CASSPPGRQISGNTIYF. The DNA of the CDR3 is TGTGCCAGCTCACCCCCGGGGCGACAGATCTCTGGAAACACCATATATTTT.

The V and J genes are TRBV28 and TRBJ1-4; D is unclear. Germline V gene lookup returns CDR1 MDHEN and CDR2 SYDVKM. With 5 bases removed from V and 5 bases from J, the gap between germline ends came to 9 bases. The CDR3 length is 13 residues. The CDR3 sequence: CASSARINEKLFF. The DNA for the CDR3 is TGTGCCAGCAGTGCCCGAATAAATGAAAAACTGTTTTTT.